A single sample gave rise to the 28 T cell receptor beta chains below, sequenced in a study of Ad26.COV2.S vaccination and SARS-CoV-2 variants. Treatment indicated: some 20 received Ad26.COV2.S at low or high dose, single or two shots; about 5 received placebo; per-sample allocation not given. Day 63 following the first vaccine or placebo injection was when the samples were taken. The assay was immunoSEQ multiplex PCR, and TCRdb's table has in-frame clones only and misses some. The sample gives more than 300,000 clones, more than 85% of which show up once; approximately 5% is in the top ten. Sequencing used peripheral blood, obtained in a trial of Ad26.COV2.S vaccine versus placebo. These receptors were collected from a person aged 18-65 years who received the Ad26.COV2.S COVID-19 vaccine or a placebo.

Here the CDR3 reads CASSQVPNTEAFF. CDR3 coding DNA: TGTGCCAGCAGCCAAGTCCCGAACACTGAAGCTTTCTTT. The chain recombines TRBV3-1 (or the pseudogene TRBV3-2) with TRBJ1-1, with unresolved D. Germline CDR1 reads LGHDT; CDR2 reads YNNKEL (reference sequence). The CDR3 totals 13 residues. V dropped 1 base and J dropped 1 base, with 4 bases sitting between them.

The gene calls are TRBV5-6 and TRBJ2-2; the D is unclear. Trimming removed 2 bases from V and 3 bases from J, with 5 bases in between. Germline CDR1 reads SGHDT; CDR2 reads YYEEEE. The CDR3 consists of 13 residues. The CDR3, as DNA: TGTGCCAGCAGCTTCGGCGACACCGGGGAGCTGTTTTTT. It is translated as CASSFGDTGELFF. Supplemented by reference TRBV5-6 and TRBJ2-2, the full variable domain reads DAGVTQSPTHLIKTRGQQVTLRCSPKSGHDTVSWYQQALGQGPQFIFQYYEEEERQRGNFPDRFSGHQFPNYSSELNVNALLLGDSALYLCASSFGDTGELFFGEGSRLTVL.

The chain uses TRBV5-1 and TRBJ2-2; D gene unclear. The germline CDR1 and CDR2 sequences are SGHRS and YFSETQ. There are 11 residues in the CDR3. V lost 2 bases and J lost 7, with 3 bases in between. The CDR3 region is CASSFGGELFF. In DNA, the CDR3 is TGCGCCAGCAGCTTCGGCGGGGAGCTGTTTTTT.

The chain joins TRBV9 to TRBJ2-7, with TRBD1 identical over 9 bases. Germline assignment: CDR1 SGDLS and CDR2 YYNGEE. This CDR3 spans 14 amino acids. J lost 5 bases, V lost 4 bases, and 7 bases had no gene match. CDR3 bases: TGTGCCAGCAGCCATAAAACAGGGGGCAACGAGCAGTACTTC. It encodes CASSHKTGGNEQYF.

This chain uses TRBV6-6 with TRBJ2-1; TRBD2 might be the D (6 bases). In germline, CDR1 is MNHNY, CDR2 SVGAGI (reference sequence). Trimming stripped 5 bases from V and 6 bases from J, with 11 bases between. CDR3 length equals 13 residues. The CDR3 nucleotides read TGTGCCAGCAGTAAACTAGCCTCCAATGAGCAGTTCTTC. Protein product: CASSKLASNEQFF.

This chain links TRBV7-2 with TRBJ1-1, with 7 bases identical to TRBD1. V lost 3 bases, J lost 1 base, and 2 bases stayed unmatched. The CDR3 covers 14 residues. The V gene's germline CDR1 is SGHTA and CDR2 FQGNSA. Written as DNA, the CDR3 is TGTGCCAGCAGCTTCCAGGGGGAGAACACTGAAGCTTTCTTT. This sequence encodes CASSFQGENTEAFF.

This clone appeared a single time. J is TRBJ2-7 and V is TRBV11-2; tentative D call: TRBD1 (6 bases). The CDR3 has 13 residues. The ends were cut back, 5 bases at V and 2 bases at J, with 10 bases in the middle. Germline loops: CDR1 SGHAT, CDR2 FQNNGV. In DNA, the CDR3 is TGTGCCAGCAGCAGAACAGGGCCCTACGAGCAGTACTTC. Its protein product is CASSRTGPYEQYF. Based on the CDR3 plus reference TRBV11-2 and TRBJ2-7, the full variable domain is EAGVAQSPRYKIIEKRQSVAFWCNPISGHATLYWYQQILGQGPKLLIQFQNNGVVDDSQLPKDRFSAERLKGVDSTLKIQPAKLEDSAVYLCASSRTGPYEQYFGPGTRLTVT.

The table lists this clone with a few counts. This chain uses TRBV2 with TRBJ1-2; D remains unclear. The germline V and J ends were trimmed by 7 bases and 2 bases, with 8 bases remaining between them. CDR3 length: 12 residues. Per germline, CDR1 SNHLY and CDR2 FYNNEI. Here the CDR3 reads CASKRQNYGYTF. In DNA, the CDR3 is TGTGCCAGCAAGAGGCAGAACTATGGCTACACCTTC.

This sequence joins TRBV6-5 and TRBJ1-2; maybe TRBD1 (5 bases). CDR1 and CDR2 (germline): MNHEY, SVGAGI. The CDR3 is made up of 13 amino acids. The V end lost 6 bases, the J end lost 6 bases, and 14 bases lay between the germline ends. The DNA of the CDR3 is TGTGCCAGCAGCCAACCTCCGGGGGATGGCTACACCTTC. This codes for CASSQPPGDGYTF.

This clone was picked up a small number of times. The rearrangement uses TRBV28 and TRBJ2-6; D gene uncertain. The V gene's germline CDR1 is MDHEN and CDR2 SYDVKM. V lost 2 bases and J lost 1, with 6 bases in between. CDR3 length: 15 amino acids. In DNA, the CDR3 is TGTGCCAGCAGTTTAGTGGTTTCTGGGGCCAACGTCCTGACTTTC. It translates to CASSLVVSGANVLTF.

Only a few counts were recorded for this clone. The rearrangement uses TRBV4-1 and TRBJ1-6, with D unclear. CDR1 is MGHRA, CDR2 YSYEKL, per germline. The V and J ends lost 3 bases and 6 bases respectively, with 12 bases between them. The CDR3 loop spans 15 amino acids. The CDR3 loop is CASSQPARGNSPLHF. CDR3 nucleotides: TGCGCCAGCAGCCAGCCCGCTCGGGGTAATTCACCCCTCCACTTT.

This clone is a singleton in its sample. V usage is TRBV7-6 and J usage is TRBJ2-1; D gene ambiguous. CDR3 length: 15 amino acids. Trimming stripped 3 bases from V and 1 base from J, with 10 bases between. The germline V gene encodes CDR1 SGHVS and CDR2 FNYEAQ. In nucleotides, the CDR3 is TGTGCCAGCAGCTTTTCCGGAGATTCCTACAATGAGCAGTTCTTC. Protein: CASSFSGDSYNEQFF.

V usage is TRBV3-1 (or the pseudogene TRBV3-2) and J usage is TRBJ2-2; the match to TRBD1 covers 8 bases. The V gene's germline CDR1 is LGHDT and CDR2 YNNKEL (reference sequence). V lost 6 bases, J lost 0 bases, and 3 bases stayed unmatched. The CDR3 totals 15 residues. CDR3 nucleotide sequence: TGTGCCAGCAGGTGGACAGGGACGAACACCGGGGAGCTGTTTTTT. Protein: CASRWTGTNTGELFF.

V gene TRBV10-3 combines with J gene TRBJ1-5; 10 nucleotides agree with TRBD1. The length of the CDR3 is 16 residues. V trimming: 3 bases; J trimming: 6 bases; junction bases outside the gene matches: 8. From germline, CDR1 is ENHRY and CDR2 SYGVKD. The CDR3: CAISDPGTGVGQPQHF. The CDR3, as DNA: TGTGCCATCAGTGACCCCGGGACAGGGGTTGGTCAGCCCCAGCATTTT.

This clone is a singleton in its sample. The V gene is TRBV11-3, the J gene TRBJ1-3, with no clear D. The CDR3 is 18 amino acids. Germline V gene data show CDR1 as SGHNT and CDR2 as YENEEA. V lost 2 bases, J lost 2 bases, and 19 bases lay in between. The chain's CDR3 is CASSLSTFPALPGNTIYF. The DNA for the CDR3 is TGTGCCAGCAGCTTATCTACGTTCCCAGCCCTTCCTGGAAACACCATATATTTT.

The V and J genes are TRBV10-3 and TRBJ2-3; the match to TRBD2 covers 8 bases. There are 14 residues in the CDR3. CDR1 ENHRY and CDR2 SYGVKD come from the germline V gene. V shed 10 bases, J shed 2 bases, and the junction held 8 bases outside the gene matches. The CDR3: CATGLAELTDTQYF. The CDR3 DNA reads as TGTGCCACCGGACTAGCAGAACTCACAGATACGCAGTATTTT.

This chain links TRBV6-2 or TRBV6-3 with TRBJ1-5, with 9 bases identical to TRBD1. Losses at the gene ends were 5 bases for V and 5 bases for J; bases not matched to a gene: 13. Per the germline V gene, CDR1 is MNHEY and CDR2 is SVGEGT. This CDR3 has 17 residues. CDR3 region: CASSDGTGSVQDQPQHF. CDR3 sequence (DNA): TGTGCCAGCAGTGACGGGACAGGGTCTGTGCAGGATCAGCCCCAGCATTTT.

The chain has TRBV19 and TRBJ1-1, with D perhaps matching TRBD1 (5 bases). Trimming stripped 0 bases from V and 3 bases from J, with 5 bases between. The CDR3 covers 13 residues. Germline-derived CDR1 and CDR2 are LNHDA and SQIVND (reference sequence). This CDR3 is CASSIDRDTEAFF. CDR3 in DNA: TGTGCCAGTAGTATAGACAGGGACACTGAAGCTTTCTTT.

The CDR3: CASSWEGGIDSPLHF. CDR3 in DNA: TGTGCCAGCAGCTGGGAGGGGGGAATCGATTCACCCCTCCACTTT. This rearrangement joins TRBV5-4 to TRBJ1-6; perhaps TRBD1 as D (6 bases). From germline, CDR1 is SGHNT and CDR2 YYREEE (reference sequence). This CDR3 has 15 residues. V was cut by 3 bases and J by 8 bases, with 15 bases left in between.

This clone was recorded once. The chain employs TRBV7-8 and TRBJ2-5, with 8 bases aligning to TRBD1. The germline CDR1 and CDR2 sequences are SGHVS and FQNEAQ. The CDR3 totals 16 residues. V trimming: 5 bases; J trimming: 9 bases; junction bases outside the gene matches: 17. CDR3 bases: TGTGCCAGCAGCCCGGGACAGGTCGGTTCCAAGAGACCCCAGTACTTC. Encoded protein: CASSPGQVGSKRPQYF.

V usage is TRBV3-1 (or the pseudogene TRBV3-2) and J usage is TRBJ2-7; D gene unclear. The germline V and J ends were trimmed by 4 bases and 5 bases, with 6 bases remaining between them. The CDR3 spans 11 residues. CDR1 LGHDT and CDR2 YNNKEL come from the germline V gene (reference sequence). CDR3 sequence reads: CASSLVHEQYF. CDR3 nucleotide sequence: TGTGCCAGCAGCCTAGTACACGAGCAGTACTTC.

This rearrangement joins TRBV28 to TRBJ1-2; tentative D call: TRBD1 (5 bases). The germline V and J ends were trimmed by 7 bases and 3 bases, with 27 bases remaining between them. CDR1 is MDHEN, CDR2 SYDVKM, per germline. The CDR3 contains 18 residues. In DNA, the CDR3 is TGTGCCAGCAATCCTAGCCCCGGAAAGGAAAAGGGGTACTATGGCTACACCTTC. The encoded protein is CASNPSPGKEKGYYGYTF.

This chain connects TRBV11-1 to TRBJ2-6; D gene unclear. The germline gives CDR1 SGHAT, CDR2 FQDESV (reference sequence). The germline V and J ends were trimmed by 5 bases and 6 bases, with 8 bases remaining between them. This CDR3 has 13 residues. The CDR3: CASSPPAANVLTF. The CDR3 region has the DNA TGTGCCAGCAGCCCCCCCGCGGCCAACGTCCTGACTTTC.

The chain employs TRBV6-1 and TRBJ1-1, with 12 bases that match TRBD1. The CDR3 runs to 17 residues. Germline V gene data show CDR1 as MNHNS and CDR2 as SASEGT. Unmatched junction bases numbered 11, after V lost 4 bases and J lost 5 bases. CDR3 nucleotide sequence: TGTGCCAGCAGTGGGGGACAGGGGGCTTCGGGGAGGACTGAAGCTTTCTTT. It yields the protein CASSGGQGASGRTEAFF.

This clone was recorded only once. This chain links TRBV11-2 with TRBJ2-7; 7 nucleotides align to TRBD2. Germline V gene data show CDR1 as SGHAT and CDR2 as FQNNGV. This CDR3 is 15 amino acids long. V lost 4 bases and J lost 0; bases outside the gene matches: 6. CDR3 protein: CASSWSGTFSYEQYF. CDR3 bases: TGTGCCAGCAGCTGGAGCGGGACTTTCTCCTACGAGCAGTACTTC.

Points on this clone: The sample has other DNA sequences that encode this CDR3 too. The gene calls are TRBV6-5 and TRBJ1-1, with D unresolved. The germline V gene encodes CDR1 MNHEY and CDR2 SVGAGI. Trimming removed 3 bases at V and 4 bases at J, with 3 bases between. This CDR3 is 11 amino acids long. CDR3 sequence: CASSYGTEAFF. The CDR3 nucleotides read TGTGCCAGCAGTTATGGCACTGAAGCTTTCTTT.

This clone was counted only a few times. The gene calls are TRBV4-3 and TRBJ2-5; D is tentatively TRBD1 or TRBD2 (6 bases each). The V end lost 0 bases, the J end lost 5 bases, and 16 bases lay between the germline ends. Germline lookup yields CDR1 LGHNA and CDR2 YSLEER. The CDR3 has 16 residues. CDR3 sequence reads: CASSQDAYREAETQYF. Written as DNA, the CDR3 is TGCGCCAGCAGCCAAGATGCCTACAGGGAGGCGGAGACCCAGTACTTC.

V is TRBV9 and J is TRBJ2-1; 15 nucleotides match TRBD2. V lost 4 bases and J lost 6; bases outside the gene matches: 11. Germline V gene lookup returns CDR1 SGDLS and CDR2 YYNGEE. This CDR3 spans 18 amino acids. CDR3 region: CASSLRTSGRAMINEQFF. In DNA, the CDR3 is TGTGCCAGCAGCTTACGGACTAGCGGGAGGGCCATGATCAATGAGCAGTTCTTC.